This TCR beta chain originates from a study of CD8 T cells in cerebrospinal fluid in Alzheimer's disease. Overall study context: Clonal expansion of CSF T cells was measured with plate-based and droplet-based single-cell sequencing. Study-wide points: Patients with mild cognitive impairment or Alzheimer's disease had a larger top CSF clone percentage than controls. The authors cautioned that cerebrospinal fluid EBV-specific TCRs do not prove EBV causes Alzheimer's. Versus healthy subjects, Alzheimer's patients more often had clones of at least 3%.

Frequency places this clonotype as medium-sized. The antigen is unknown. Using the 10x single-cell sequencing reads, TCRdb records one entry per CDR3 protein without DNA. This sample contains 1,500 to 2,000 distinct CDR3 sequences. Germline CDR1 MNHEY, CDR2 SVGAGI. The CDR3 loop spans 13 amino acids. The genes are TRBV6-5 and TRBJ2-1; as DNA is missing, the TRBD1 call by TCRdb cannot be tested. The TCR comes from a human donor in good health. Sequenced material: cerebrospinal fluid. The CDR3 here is CASHDREDNEQFF.